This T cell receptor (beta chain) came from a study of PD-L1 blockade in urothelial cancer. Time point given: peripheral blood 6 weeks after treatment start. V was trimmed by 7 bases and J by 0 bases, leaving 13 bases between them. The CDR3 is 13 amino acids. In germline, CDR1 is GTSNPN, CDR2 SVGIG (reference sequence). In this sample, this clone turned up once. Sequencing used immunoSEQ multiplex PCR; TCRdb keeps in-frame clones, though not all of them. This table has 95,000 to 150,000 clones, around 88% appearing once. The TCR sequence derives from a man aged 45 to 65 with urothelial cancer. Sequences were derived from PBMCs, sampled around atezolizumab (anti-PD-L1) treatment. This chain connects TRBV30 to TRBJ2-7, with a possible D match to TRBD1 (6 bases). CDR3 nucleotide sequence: TGTGCCTTGGACAGAGAGAGCTCCTACGAGCAGTACTTC. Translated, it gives CALDRESSYEQYF.